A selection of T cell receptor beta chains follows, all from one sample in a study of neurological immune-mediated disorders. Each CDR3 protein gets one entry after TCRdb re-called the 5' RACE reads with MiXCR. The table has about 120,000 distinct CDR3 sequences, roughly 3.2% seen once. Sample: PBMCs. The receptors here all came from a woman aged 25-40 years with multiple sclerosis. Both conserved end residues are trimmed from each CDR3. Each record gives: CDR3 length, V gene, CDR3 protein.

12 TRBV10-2 ASSDLQGGNEQF
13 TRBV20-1 SARLKLAGRGEQY
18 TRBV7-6 ASSLNSRTSGRTEHYEQY
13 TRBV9 ASSVDSGAGNEQF
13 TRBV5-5 ASSRSEPGSTEAF
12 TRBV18 ASSPPTGSGGYT
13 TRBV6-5 ASSYSAVGAFEAF
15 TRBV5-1 ASSLPPGQRVWDTQY
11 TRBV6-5 ASSYIQGYEQY
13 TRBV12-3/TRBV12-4 ASSAGGAGTDTQY
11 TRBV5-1 ASGARGVFGYT
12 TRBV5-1 ASSSGTPNTEAF
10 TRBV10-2 ASSRAGGEQF
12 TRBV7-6 ASSFTGIQETQY
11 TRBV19 ASSRIENTEAF
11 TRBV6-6 ASSYYRAGEQY
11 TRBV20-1 SASFGLAREQY
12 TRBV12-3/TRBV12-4 ASRPPQETNEQF
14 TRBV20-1 STTPISSGKKNIQY
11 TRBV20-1 SAIAGASNEQF
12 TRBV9 ASSSGQGQEPQH
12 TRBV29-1 STEPTGSHYGYT
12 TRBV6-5 ASSYEGPNYGYT
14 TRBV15 ATSRGPTPGNYGYT
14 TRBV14 ASSRAGLLAKNIQY
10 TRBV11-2 ASAGRSYEQY
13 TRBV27 ASSSSWTTQETQY
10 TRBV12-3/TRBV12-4 ASRTRDGQQL